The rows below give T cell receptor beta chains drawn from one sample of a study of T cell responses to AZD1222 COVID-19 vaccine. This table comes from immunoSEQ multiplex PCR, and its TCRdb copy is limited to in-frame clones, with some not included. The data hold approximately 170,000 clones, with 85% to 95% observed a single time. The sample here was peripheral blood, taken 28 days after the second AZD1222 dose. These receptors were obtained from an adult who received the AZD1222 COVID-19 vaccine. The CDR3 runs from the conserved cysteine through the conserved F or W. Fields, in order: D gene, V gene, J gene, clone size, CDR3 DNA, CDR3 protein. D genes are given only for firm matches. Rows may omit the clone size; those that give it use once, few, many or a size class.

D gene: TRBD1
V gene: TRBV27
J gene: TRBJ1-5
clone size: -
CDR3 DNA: TGTGCCAGCAGTACCCAGGACAGGGGAAGGAATCAGCCCCAGCATTTT
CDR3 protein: CASSTQDRGRNQPQHF

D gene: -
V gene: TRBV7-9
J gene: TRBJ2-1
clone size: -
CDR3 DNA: TGTGCCAGCAGCTTAATATACAATGAGCAGTTCTTC
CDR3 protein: CASSLIYNEQFF

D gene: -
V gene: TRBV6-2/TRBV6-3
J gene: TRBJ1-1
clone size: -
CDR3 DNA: TGTGCCAGCAGTTACTTTTCGGGAGGGGGGAAAGACACTGAAGCTTTCTTT
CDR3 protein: CASSYFSGGGKDTEAFF

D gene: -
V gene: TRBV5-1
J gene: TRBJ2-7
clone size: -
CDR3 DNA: TGCGCCAGCAGTTCAAGCTCCTACGAGCAGTACTTC
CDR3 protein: CASSSSSYEQYF

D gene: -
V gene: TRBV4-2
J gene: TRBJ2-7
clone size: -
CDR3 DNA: TGTGCCAGCAGCCAAGAGCAGGGTAACAGTGCCTACGAGCAGTACTTC
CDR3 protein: CASSQEQGNSAYEQYF

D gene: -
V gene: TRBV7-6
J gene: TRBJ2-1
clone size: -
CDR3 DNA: TGTGCCAGCAGCTTATCGGGGAATGAGCAGTTCTTC
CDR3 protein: CASSLSGNEQFF

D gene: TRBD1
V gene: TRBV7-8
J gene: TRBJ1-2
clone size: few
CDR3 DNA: TGTGCCAGCAGCTCCCCCGGGACAGTGTCCCCTGGCTACACCTTC
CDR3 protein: CASSSPGTVSPGYTF

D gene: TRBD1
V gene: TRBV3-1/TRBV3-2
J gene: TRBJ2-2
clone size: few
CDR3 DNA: TGTGCCAGCAGCCAAGTCGGGACAGGGGCCGGGGAGCTGTTTTTT
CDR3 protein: CASSQVGTGAGELFF

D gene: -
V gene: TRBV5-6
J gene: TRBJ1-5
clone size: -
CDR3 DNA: TGTGCCAGCAGCTTGGGGGCCAATCAGCCCCAGCATTTT
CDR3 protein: CASSLGANQPQHF

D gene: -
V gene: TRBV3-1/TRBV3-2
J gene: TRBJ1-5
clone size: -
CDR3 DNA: TGTGCCAGCAGCCTACGGGGTGGCAATCAGCCCCAGCATTTT
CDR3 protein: CASSLRGGNQPQHF

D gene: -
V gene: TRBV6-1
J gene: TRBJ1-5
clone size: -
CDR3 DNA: TGTGCCAGCAGTGAATGGACCGTTTCGGGCCCCCAGCATTTT
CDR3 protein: CASSEWTVSGPQHF

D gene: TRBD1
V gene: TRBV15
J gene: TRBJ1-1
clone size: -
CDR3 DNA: TGTGCCACCAGCAGAGATCAGACAGGGGGAGCTTTCTTT
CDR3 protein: CATSRDQTGGAFF

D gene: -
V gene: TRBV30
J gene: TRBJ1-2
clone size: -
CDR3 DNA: TGTGCCTGGTCGCTTAAGAGCTATGGCTACACCTTC
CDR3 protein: CAWSLKSYGYTF

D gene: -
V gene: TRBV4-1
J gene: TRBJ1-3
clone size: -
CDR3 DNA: TGCGCCAGCAGCCAAGGGATCGGGACGTCTGGAAACACCATATATTTT
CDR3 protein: CASSQGIGTSGNTIYF